This T cell receptor beta chain was observed in a study of shared clonotypes between healthy human individuals. Whole-study results and caveats: Some naive CD4 clonotypes, around 4.9%, turned up in common across several donors.

The naive CD8 subset, CD45RO-negative cells positively selected for CCR7, excluded terminally differentiated effector memory CD45RA+ cells. The sample holds one count of this clone. As yet, its antigen is unknown. Sequencing was performed with immunoSEQ multiplex PCR; in TCRdb, only in-frame clones are kept and a portion is missing. The table lists roughly 2,000,000 clones, 93% of them singletons, with approximately 1.7% in the top ten. Sequenced sample: naive CD8+ T cells from PBMCs. This sequence was found in a man younger than 30 in good health. Some clones in this sample may be carry-over from other donors' samples.

The CDR3 is CASSTHRGSGYTF. The CDR3 DNA sequence: TGTGCCAGCAGCACCCACAGGGGGAGTGGCTACACCTTC. The chain combines TRBV7-8 with TRBJ1-2; TRBD1 aligns across 8 bases. Germline CDR1 reads SGHVS; CDR2 reads FQNEAQ. There are 13 residues in the CDR3. Germline trimming cut 5 bases from V and 7 bases from J; bases unmatched to any gene: 6.